This T cell receptor beta chain derives from a study of T cell repertoires in cytomegalovirus infection. In its sample, this clonotype was seen a few times. Its antigen is unidentified. TCRdb reprocessed the reads with MiXCR, giving one entry per CDR3 protein. The sample records about 830,000 distinct CDR3 sequences, 30% to 35% being singletons. The ends lost 3 bases at V and 0 bases at J; junction bases unmatched: 7. The CDR3 extends over 16 amino acids. The germline gives CDR1 LNHDA, CDR2 SQIVND (reference sequence). This specimen was cultured CD8+ T cells from PBMCs, taken from culture after CMV antigen stimulation. The receptor's source is a human donor in good health (CMV status not recorded). Some clones in this sample may be carry-over from other donors' samples. The genes are TRBV19 and TRBJ2-7, with 8 bases aligning to TRBD1. CDR3 in amino acids: CASSIAWQGASYEQYF. DNA for the CDR3: TGTGCCAGTAGTATCGCCTGGCAGGGGGCCTCCTACGAGCAGTACTTC. The full variable domain, completed using reference TRBV19 and TRBJ2-7, is DGGITQSPKYLFRKEGQNVTLSCEQNLNHDAMYWYRQDPGQGLRLIYYSQIVNDFQKGDIAEGYSVSREKKESFPLTVTSAQKNPTAFYLCASSIAWQGASYEQYFGPGTRLTVT.